This T cell receptor beta chain appears in the sequencing data of a study of CD8 T cells in ankylosing spondylitis. This clonotype occurred many times. TCRdb independently ran MiXCR on the 5' RACE reads; one entry per CDR3 protein. The sample lists 7,500 to 10,000 distinct CDR3 sequences; about 6% were seen once. This CDR3 is 13 amino acids long. V lost 2 bases, J lost 5 bases, and 2 bases stayed unmatched. CDR1 and CDR2 (germline): SGDLS, YYNGEE. Sample: blood, either unsorted or a sorted T cell fraction (not recorded which). This TCR derives from a female donor with ankylosing spondylitis or in good health (not recorded which). J is TRBJ2-7 and V is TRBV9, with 9 bases matching TRBD2. The CDR3: CASSVASGNEQYF. For the CDR3, the DNA is TGTGCCAGCAGCGTGGCTAGCGGGAACGAGCAGTACTTC.